This entry lists 5 T cell receptor beta chains sequenced from one sample in a study of Graves' ophthalmopathy and Graves' hyperthyroidism. RNA transcripts were the template, and TCR beta CDR3 regions were amplified from them. In the first round, RT-PCR was carried out with HTBI primers, and a multiplex PCR formed the second round. Using its own MiXCR run on the multiplex PCR reads, TCRdb lists one record per CDR3 protein. Among a few hundred thousand distinct CDR3 sequences, less than 40% were seen once, and the ten largest hold about 4.2%. Sequencing was performed on peripheral blood or thyroid tissue (not recorded which). The source is an adult man with Graves' hyperthyroidism.

This clonotype was seen at least ten times. The V gene is TRBV7-9, the J gene TRBJ1-1, with 9 bases lining up with TRBD1. Looked up from germline, CDR1 is SEHNR and CDR2 is FQNEAQ (reference sequence). V gave up 5 bases and J gave up 5 bases; unmatched junction bases: 12. The CDR3 runs to 16 residues. The CDR3, as DNA: TGTGCCAGCAGCCAACATATGGGACAGGGACTAACTGAAGCTTTCTTT. It is translated as CASSQHMGQGLTEAFF.

The chain joins TRBV7-6 to TRBJ2-7; a possible D gene is TRBD2 (5 bases). This CDR3 is 14 amino acids long. In germline, CDR1 is SGHVS, CDR2 FNYEAQ. V was clipped by 5 bases and J by 2 bases, with 13 bases between them. The CDR3 nucleotides are TGTGCCAGCAGCGTTACCGGGATTACCTACGAGCAGTACTTC. Protein: CASSVTGITYEQYF.

This chain joins TRBV20-1 and TRBJ2-7, with D tentatively TRBD2 (5 bases). The CDR3 extends over 14 amino acids. Trimming cost V 4 bases and J 3 bases, with 16 bases left between them. Germline values: CDR1 DFQATT, CDR2 SNEGSKA (reference sequence). In DNA form, the CDR3 reads TGCAGTGCTAAGGACCTAGCTCAGCTCTACGAGCAGTACTTC. Translated: CSAKDLAQLYEQYF.

The sample holds a few counts of this clonotype. Given a much more abundant clone one base away, this may be a read error. The gene calls are TRBV20-1 and TRBJ2-5; D uncertain. The germline gives CDR1 DFQATT, CDR2 SNEGSKA (reference sequence). This CDR3 is built from 16 residues. The CDR3 here is CSARDIYSGWQGTQYF. The CDR3 DNA reads as TGCAGTGCTAGAGATATCTACTCCGGATGGCAAGGGACCCAGTACTTC.

The genes are TRBV4-2 and TRBJ1-2; D might be TRBD1 (5 bases). This CDR3 region has 14 residues. Germline V gene lookup returns CDR1 LGHNA and CDR2 YNFKEQ. The V and J ends lost 6 bases and 8 bases respectively, with 19 bases between them. The CDR3 sequence: CASSEVPGPRGYTF. For the CDR3, the DNA is TGTGCCAGCAGTGAAGTCCCAGGGCCTAGAGGCTACACCTTC.